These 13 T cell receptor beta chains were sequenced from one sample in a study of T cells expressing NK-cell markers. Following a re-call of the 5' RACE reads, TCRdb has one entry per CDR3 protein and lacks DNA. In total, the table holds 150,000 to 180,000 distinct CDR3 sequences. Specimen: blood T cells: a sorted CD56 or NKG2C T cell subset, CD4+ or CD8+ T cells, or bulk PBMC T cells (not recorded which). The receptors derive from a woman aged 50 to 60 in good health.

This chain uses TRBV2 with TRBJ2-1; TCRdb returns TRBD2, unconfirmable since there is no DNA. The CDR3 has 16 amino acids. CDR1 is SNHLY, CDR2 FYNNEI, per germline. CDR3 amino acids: CAIPRRERPPPDEQFF.

CDR3 region: CASSPSVGLPTTGELFF. V gene TRBV7-7 combines with J gene TRBJ2-2; there is no DNA to check the TCRdb D call of TRBD1. The CDR3 length is 17 residues. Looked up from germline, CDR1 is SSHAT and CDR2 is FNYEAQ (reference sequence).

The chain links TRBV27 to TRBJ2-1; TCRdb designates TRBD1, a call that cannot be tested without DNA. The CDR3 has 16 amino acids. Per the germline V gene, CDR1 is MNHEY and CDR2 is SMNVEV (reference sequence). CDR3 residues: CASSIKAGDSHNEQFF.

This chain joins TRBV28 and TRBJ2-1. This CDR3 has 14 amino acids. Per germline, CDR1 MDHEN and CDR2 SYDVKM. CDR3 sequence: CASTTGTLYNEQFF.

CDR3 sequence: CASSSNSNQPQHF. The rearrangement uses TRBV11-2 and TRBJ1-5. The germline gives CDR1 SGHAT, CDR2 FQNNGV. There are 13 residues in the CDR3.

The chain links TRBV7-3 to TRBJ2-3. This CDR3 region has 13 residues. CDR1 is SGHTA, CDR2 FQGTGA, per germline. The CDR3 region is CASSFISTDTQYF.

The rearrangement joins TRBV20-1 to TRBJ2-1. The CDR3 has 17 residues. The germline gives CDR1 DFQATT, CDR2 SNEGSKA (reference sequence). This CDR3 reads CSARDLYGEHSYNEQFF.

CDR3 residues: CASKPAGGNQPQHF. This sequence joins TRBV6-2 or TRBV6-3 and TRBJ1-5; TCRdb outputs TRBD1, but without DNA this stays unchecked. Per germline, CDR1 MNHEY and CDR2 SVGEGT. The CDR3 is 14 amino acids.

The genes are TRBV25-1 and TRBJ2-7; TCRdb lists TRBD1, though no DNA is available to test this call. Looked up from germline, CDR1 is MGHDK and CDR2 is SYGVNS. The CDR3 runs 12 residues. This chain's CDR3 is CASGGVTNEQYF.

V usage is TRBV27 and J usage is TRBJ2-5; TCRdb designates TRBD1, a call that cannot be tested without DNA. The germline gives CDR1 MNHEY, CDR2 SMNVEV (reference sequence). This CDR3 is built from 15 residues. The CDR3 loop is CASSLYFQGAETQYF.

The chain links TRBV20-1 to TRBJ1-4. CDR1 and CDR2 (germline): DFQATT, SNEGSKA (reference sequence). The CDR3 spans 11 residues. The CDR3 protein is CSATVGEKLFF.

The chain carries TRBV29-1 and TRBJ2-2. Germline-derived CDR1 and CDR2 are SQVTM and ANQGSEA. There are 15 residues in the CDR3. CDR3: CSVSGSDFNTGELFF.

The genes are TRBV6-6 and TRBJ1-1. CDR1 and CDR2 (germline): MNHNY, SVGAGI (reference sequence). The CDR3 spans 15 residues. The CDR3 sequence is CASKTGGGAHTEAFF.